The 16 T cell receptor beta chains below were found in one sample sequenced in a study of cytomegalovirus exposure and HLA in healthy donors. PCR primers comprised 60 Vbeta and 13 Jbeta primers. Profiled with immunoSEQ multiplex PCR; TCRdb holds only in-frame clones, not every one. The table lists around 130,000 clones, around 70% of them singletons. Material: PBMCs. Every receptor here comes from a woman aged 40-49 years in good health and CMV-seropositive.

The chain has TRBV7-6 and TRBJ2-5; TRBD2 matches 9 bases. V was clipped by 4 bases and J by 5 bases; unmatched bases: 11. The germline CDR1 and CDR2 sequences are SGHVS and FNYEAQ. The CDR3 sequence is 16 residues long. The CDR3 sequence is CASSSEGTSRGETQYF. The CDR3 DNA sequence: TGTGCCAGCAGCTCCGAGGGGACTAGCAGAGGGGAGACCCAGTACTTC.

This clone was found a few times. The chain couples TRBV28 to TRBJ1-1, with D maybe TRBD1 (6 bases). The CDR3 sequence is 14 residues long. V was clipped by 8 bases and J by 2 bases, with 15 bases between them. The germline V gene encodes CDR1 MDHEN and CDR2 SYDVKM. CDR3 coding DNA: TGTGCCAGCCTCTGGCCGGACAGAAACACTGAAGCTTTCTTT. It is translated as CASLWPDRNTEAFF.

The chain carries TRBV9 and TRBJ1-2; TRBD1 aligns across 9 bases. The CDR3 extends over 15 amino acids. Trimming removed 6 bases from V and 6 bases from J; junction bases left unmatched: 12. Looked up from germline, CDR1 is SGDLS and CDR2 is YYNGEE. CDR3 sequence reads: CASKTGGGGRDGYTF. In DNA form, the CDR3 reads TGTGCCAGCAAGACAGGGGGAGGTGGTAGGGATGGCTACACCTTC.

The rearrangement joins TRBV19 to TRBJ2-1; no clear D. Per germline, CDR1 LNHDA and CDR2 SQIVND (reference sequence). V shed 4 bases and J shed 4 bases, with 5 bases lying between them. The CDR3 is 12 amino acids. This chain's CDR3 is CASSTQYNEQFF. CDR3 sequence (DNA): TGTGCCAGTAGTACACAATACAATGAGCAGTTCTTC. The whole variable domain, remainder taken from reference TRBV19 and TRBJ2-1, is DGGITQSPKYLFRKEGQNVTLSCEQNLNHDAMYWYRQDPGQGLRLIYYSQIVNDFQKGDIAEGYSVSREKKESFPLTVTSAQKNPTAFYLCASSTQYNEQFFGPGTRLTVL.

In its sample, this clone was seen a few times. The V and J genes are TRBV4-2 and TRBJ2-4; 7 bases are a match to TRBD2. V trimming: 0 bases; J trimming: 0 bases; junction bases outside the gene matches: 26. The germline V gene has CDR1 LGHNA and CDR2 YNFKEQ. This CDR3 comprises 24 residues. The DNA for the CDR3 is TGTGCCAGCAGCCAAGAAACGGACTTTTTAGGGCTAGCGGATCAAATACTAGCCAAAAACATTCAGTACTTC. This sequence encodes CASSQETDFLGLADQILAKNIQYF.

The genes are TRBV28 and TRBJ1-2; 9 bases are shared with TRBD1. V lost 5 bases to trimming and J lost 6 bases; unmatched junction nucleotides: 13. CDR1 and CDR2 from the germline V gene are MDHEN and SYDVKM. The CDR3 is 16 amino acids. In DNA form, the CDR3 reads TGTGCCAGCAGTGGACTACCGGGACAGGGATGGAATGGCTACACCTTC. Encoded protein: CASSGLPGQGWNGYTF.

This clone occurred a few times. J is TRBJ2-7 and V is TRBV10-3; 11 nucleotides agree with TRBD2. CDR3 length: 15 amino acids. The V gene's germline CDR1 is ENHRY and CDR2 SYGVKD. The junction had 6 bases not matched to a gene; V was cut back by 6 bases and J by 2 bases. Here the CDR3 DNA reads TGTGCCATCAGCGACCTAGCGGGAGGACCCTACGAGCAGTACTTC. Its protein product is CAISDLAGGPYEQYF.

The sample holds many counts of this clone. This sequence joins TRBV4-3 and TRBJ1-4, with 8 nucleotides matching TRBD1. The germline V gene encodes CDR1 LGHNA and CDR2 YSLEER. The CDR3 is 20 amino acids. Unmatched junction bases numbered 19, after V lost 0 bases and J lost 7 bases. Written as DNA, the CDR3 is TGCGCCAGCAGCCAAGATGGAGGGGCAGGGGGCGGGATAAGGGGTGAAAAACTGTTTTTT. Amino acid sequence: CASSQDGGAGGGIRGEKLFF.

The chain joins TRBV19 to TRBJ2-1; D is undetermined. Per germline, CDR1 LNHDA and CDR2 SQIVND (reference sequence). CDR3 length: 14 amino acids. V was cut by 8 bases and J by 0 bases, with 11 bases left in between. CDR3 sequence reads: CASWRKPSYNEQFF. The DNA of the CDR3 is TGTGCCAGTTGGAGAAAGCCCTCCTACAATGAGCAGTTCTTC. The whole variable domain, remainder taken from reference TRBV19 and TRBJ2-1, is DGGITQSPKYLFRKEGQNVTLSCEQNLNHDAMYWYRQDPGQGLRLIYYSQIVNDFQKGDIAEGYSVSREKKESFPLTVTSAQKNPTAFYLCASWRKPSYNEQFFGPGTRLTVL.

This sequence joins TRBV7-2 and TRBJ2-2; D might be TRBD2 (6 bases). The CDR3 extends over 13 amino acids. Per the germline V gene, CDR1 is SGHTA and CDR2 is FQGNSA. The ends were cut back, 2 bases at V and 6 bases at J, with 7 bases in the middle. CDR3 amino acids: CASSLTGAGELFF. CDR3 sequence (DNA): TGTGCCAGCAGCTTAACGGGGGCCGGGGAGCTGTTTTTT.

The chain combines TRBV11-2 with TRBJ2-5, with D possibly TRBD2 on 7 matching bases. Germline loops: CDR1 SGHAT, CDR2 FQNNGV. The CDR3 covers 18 residues. With 5 bases removed from V and 0 bases from J, the gap between germline ends came to 22 bases. The chain's CDR3 is CASSRGQGSTSYQETQYF. The CDR3 coding sequence is TGTGCCAGCAGCCGCGGGCAGGGGTCGACTAGCTACCAAGAGACCCAGTACTTC.

This chain links TRBV2 with TRBJ1-5, with 9 bases that match TRBD1. V shed 6 bases, J shed 7 bases, and the junction held 4 bases outside the gene matches. Germline V lookup: CDR1 SNHLY, CDR2 FYNNEI. The CDR3 covers 13 residues. The CDR3 loop reads CASRGQGGQPQHF. CDR3 coding DNA: TGTGCCAGCAGGGGACAGGGAGGGCAGCCCCAGCATTTT.

This chain joins TRBV14 and TRBJ2-5; D may be TRBD2 (5 bases). This CDR3 is built from 17 residues. The germline V and J ends were trimmed by 3 bases and 0 bases, with 17 bases remaining between them. Per the germline V gene, CDR1 is SGHDN and CDR2 is FVKESK. CDR3: CASSHLGGYRDQETQYF. The CDR3 DNA sequence: TGTGCCAGCAGCCATCTCGGAGGATACCGGGACCAAGAGACCCAGTACTTC.

The chain employs TRBV5-1 and TRBJ1-2; D unresolved. V was cut by 2 bases and J by 3 bases, with 8 bases left in between. The CDR3 spans 13 residues. Germline CDR1 SGHRS, CDR2 YFSETQ. CDR3 amino acids: CASSLIPDYGYTF. The CDR3 DNA sequence: TGCGCCAGCAGCTTAATTCCAGACTATGGCTACACCTTC. Filled out from reference TRBV5-1 and TRBJ1-2, the complete variable domain reads KAGVTQTPRYLIKTRGQQVTLSCSPISGHRSVSWYQQTPGQGLQFLFEYFSETQRNKGNFPGRFSGRQFSNSRSEMNVSTLELGDSALYLCASSLIPDYGYTFGSGTRLTVV.

The V and J genes are TRBV28 and TRBJ1-2; D uncertain. Deletions cut 2 bases from V and 7 bases from J, with 8 bases between. Germline values: CDR1 MDHEN, CDR2 SYDVKM. CDR3 size: 12 residues. The CDR3 protein is CASSLEGFGYTF. CDR3 in DNA: TGTGCCAGCAGTTTAGAGGGATTTGGCTACACCTTC.

This chain uses TRBV6-5 with TRBJ1-6, with D uncertain. Germline V gene sequence: CDR1 MNHEY, CDR2 SVGAGI. This CDR3 has 14 residues. Trimming cost V 2 bases and J 6 bases, with 8 bases left between them. DNA of the CDR3: TGTGCCAGCAGTTACCTCCCGGGTAATTCACCCCTCCACTTT. This encodes CASSYLPGNSPLHF.